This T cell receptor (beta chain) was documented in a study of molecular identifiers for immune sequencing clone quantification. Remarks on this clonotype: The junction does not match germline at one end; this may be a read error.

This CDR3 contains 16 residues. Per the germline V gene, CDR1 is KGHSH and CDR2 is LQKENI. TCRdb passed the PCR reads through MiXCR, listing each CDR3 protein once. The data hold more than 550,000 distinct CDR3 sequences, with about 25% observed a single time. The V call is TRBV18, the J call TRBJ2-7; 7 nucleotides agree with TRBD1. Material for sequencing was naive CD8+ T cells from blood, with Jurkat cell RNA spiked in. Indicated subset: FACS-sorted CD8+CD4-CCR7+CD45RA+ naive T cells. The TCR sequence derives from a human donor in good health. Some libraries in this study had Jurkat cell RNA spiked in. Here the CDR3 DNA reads TGTACCAGCTCACCACCGGGACAGATAAGCTCCTACGAGCAGTACTTC. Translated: CTSSPPGQISSYEQYF.